This T cell receptor (beta chain) was captured by sequencing in a study of blood T cell repertoires in COVID-19. For the study at large: Acute and convalescent COVID-19 samples came from the United States, Italy and Spain. The cDNA or gDNA used as material had been derived from T cells, B-cell-depleted T cells, or PBMCs.

Germline V gives CDR1 SGHRS, CDR2 YFSETQ. The CDR3 has 17 amino acids. The V gene end was trimmed by 3 bases and the J gene end by 5 bases; junction bases not matched to a gene: 8. In the source study's methods: Estimated nucleated cell counts came from reference gene primer amplification. Sequenced by immunoSEQ multiplex PCR; TCRdb stores in-frame clones only, minus some. The V and J calls and clone size were taken over from that table, and D and trimming were inferred from the DNA. Of about 63,000 clones listed, around 90% are singletons. This clone was observed a single time. The rearrangement uses TRBV5-1 and TRBJ2-3, with 14 bases that match TRBD2. Sequencing input: peripheral blood. This receptor was obtained from a human donor in a cohort sampled during active COVID-19. In DNA form, the CDR3 reads TGCGCCAGCAGCTGGGGACTAGCGGGAGATTCTATAGATACGCAGTATTTT. This encodes CASSWGLAGDSIDTQYF.